The 26 T cell receptor beta chains listed next were all sequenced from one sample in a study of shared clonotypes between healthy human individuals (TCRdb year 2020). Library preparation employed the immunoSEQ multiplex PCR assay. TCRdb retrieved this table from immuneACCESS and kept in-frame rearrangements only. Not all clones are present; in checked studies, unresolved V genes account for under half, and no reason is known for the remainder. Counted in this sample were roughly 2 million clones; roughly 94% of them appeared once. Roughly 0.13% of the sample rests with the top ten. Material for sequencing was naive CD4+ T cells sorted from blood. The cell subset or site label, as the study defines it: CD45RA+ positively selected. These receptors originate from a man aged 18 to 29 in good health.

This clone has just one count. The sample has other DNA sequences that encode this CDR3 too. The V gene is TRBV5-1, the J gene TRBJ2-5, with 11 bases that match TRBD2. CDR1 and CDR2 (germline): SGHRS, YFSETQ. CDR3 length: 15 amino acids. V gave up 3 bases and J gave up 2 bases; unmatched junction bases: 3. This chain's CDR3 is CASSWGTSGQETQYF. CDR3 DNA: TGCGCCAGCAGCTGGGGGACTAGCGGTCAAGAGACCCAGTACTTC.

The rearrangement uses TRBV9 and TRBJ2-2; a weak D match, TRBD2 (5 bases). V was trimmed by 0 bases and J by 5 bases, leaving 11 bases between them. The CDR3 runs 15 residues. The germline V gene has CDR1 SGDLS and CDR2 YYNGEE. The CDR3 sequence: CASSVDASYTGELFF. The CDR3 bases are TGTGCCAGCAGCGTAGATGCTAGCTATACCGGGGAGCTGTTTTTT. Full variable domain (remainder filled in from reference TRBV9 and TRBJ2-2): DSGVTQTPKHLITATGQRVTLRCSPRSGDLSVYWYQQSLDQGLQFLIQYYNGEERAKGNILERFSAQQFPDLHSELNLSSLELGDSALYFCASSVDASYTGELFFGEGSRLTVL.

The chain carries TRBV6-1 and TRBJ2-1; TRBD2 aligns across 10 bases. After removal of 6 bases from V and 13 bases from J, the junction contained 15 bases not matched to a gene. The length of the CDR3 is 15 residues. Looked up from germline, CDR1 is MNHNS and CDR2 is SASEGT. CDR3 in DNA: TGTGCCAGCAGGCTGCTAGCGGGGGCCCCAAGACTCCAGTTCTTC. This codes for CASRLLAGAPRLQFF.

The chain couples TRBV5-1 to TRBJ1-5; the D gene is possibly TRBD1 (6 bases). Trimming took 4 bases from V and 6 from J, leaving 17 bases between them. The CDR3 loop spans 15 amino acids. CDR1 is SGHRS and CDR2 is YFSETQ in the germline V gene. CDR3 sequence reads: CASSPGGGDGQPQHF. CDR3 nucleotide sequence: TGCGCCAGCAGCCCGGGGGGCGGGGACGGTCAGCCCCAGCATTTT.

The genes are TRBV10-3 and TRBJ2-2; 7 bases fit TRBD1. Germline V CDR1 and CDR2: ENHRY, SYGVKD. V lost 6 bases and J lost 4; bases outside the gene matches: 14. CDR3 length: 17 amino acids. The CDR3 region is CAIRIDRVGAATGELFF. CDR3 coding DNA: TGTGCCATCAGAATAGACAGGGTCGGGGCAGCCACCGGGGAGCTGTTTTTT.

The genes are TRBV19 and TRBJ1-5, with TRBD1 as a possible D gene (5 bases). CDR1 and CDR2 (germline): LNHDA, SQIVND (reference sequence). With 4 bases removed from V and 1 base from J, the gap between germline ends came to 11 bases. The CDR3 runs 15 residues. The CDR3 reads CASSTRGKSNQPQHF. CDR3 nucleotide sequence: TGTGCCAGTAGTACGAGGGGAAAGAGCAATCAGCCCCAGCATTTT. The full variable domain, its missing parts supplied by reference TRBV19 and TRBJ1-5, is DGGITQSPKYLFRKEGQNVTLSCEQNLNHDAMYWYRQDPGQGLRLIYYSQIVNDFQKGDIAEGYSVSREKKESFPLTVTSAQKNPTAFYLCASSTRGKSNQPQHFGDGTRLSIL.

V usage is TRBV7-2 and J usage is TRBJ2-5, with D perhaps matching TRBD1 (6 bases). The CDR3 contains 15 residues. V lost 2 bases to trimming and J lost 4 bases, with 14 bases between them. Germline V gives CDR1 SGHTA, CDR2 FQGNSA. Here the CDR3 reads CASSLHGQLGETQYF. CDR3 bases: TGTGCCAGCAGCTTACACGGACAGCTAGGAGAGACCCAGTACTTC.

This clone was observed once. The chain combines TRBV2 with TRBJ2-3, with 9 bases lining up with TRBD1. Germline CDR1 and CDR2: SNHLY and FYNNEI. CDR3 length: 14 residues. V gave up 7 bases and J gave up 4 bases; unmatched junction bases: 6. CDR3 residues: CASTGDRVPDTQYF. CDR3 coding DNA: TGTGCCAGCACTGGGGACAGGGTTCCAGATACGCAGTATTTT.

The chain carries TRBV7-9 and TRBJ2-7; tentatively, D is TRBD1 (5 bases). The V gene lost 0 bases and the J gene lost 2 bases, with 17 bases spanning the gap. Germline V gene lookup returns CDR1 SEHNR and CDR2 FQNEAQ (reference sequence). The CDR3 loop spans 17 amino acids. CDR3 in amino acids: CASSLARQRGWPYEQYF. The CDR3 region has the DNA TGTGCCAGCAGCTTAGCGCGCCAAAGGGGCTGGCCCTACGAGCAGTACTTC.

Of note for this clone: The sample contains more than one DNA sequence encoding this CDR3. This chain links TRBV5-5 with TRBJ2-7; D unclear. The germline CDR1 and CDR2 sequences are SGHKS and YYEKEE (reference sequence). V was trimmed by 4 bases and J by 0 bases, leaving 11 bases between them. CDR3 size: 14 residues. The CDR3 loop reads CASSLVGISYEQYF. In nucleotides, the CDR3 is TGTGCCAGCAGCCTCGTTGGGATCTCCTACGAGCAGTACTTC.

The chain has TRBV30 and TRBJ1-6; D is perhaps TRBD1 (5 bases). The CDR3 has 13 residues. Germline V gene data show CDR1 as GTSNPN and CDR2 as SVGIG (reference sequence). V was trimmed by 6 bases and J by 6 bases, leaving 12 bases between them. For the CDR3, the DNA is TGTGCCTGCCGGGGCCTAAGTAATTCACCCCTCCACTTT. Protein: CACRGLSNSPLHF.

This chain uses TRBV6-5 with TRBJ2-1, with D maybe TRBD2 (6 bases). V was clipped by 4 bases and J by 4 bases, with 11 bases between them. The CDR3 has 14 residues. Germline-derived CDR1 and CDR2 are MNHEY and SVGAGI. The CDR3 protein is CASSSGDFYNEQFF. CDR3 DNA: TGTGCCAGCAGTTCCGGGGACTTTTACAATGAGCAGTTCTTC.

The chain joins TRBV5-4 to TRBJ2-3; possible D gene TRBD2, 6 bases. V lost 3 bases and J lost 2, with 10 bases in between. Germline assignment: CDR1 SGHNT and CDR2 YYREEE (reference sequence). There are 14 residues in the CDR3. For the CDR3, the DNA is TGTGCCAGCAGCTCAGTAGCGGTCACAGATACGCAGTATTTT. This sequence encodes CASSSVAVTDTQYF.

About this clone: The sample holds other DNA sequences that translate to the same CDR3. This chain uses TRBV5-1 with TRBJ2-7; 9 positions agree with TRBD1. CDR1 is SGHRS, CDR2 YFSETQ, per germline. The CDR3 is 14 amino acids. Trimming at V came to 4 bases and at J to 0 bases, leaving 2 bases not matched to a gene. CDR3 amino acids: CASSLDRGSYEQYF. In DNA form, the CDR3 reads TGCGCCAGCAGCCTGGACAGGGGCTCCTACGAGCAGTACTTC.

The chain joins TRBV11-3 to TRBJ2-5; TRBD1 agrees at 7 bases. Per germline, CDR1 SGHNT and CDR2 YENEEA. The CDR3 runs to 13 residues. Trimming removed 4 bases from V and 1 base from J; junction bases left unmatched: 0. The CDR3 region is CASSWDSQETQYF. The CDR3 coding sequence is TGTGCCAGCAGCTGGGACAGCCAAGAGACCCAGTACTTC.

The rearrangement links TRBV5-1 to TRBJ2-7; either TRBD1 or TRBD2 may supply D (6 bases each). The germline V and J ends were trimmed by 4 bases and 3 bases, with 14 bases remaining between them. In germline, CDR1 is SGHRS, CDR2 YFSETQ. The CDR3 runs to 14 residues. Here the CDR3 DNA reads TGCGCCAGCAGCCCGGGGGCCAAGGGCTACGAGCAGTACTTC. Translating gives CASSPGAKGYEQYF.

The V gene is TRBV7-2, the J gene TRBJ2-7, with D uncertain. The CDR3 contains 14 residues. Germline V lookup: CDR1 SGHTA, CDR2 FQGNSA. V was cut by 5 bases and J by 2 bases, with 13 bases left in between. The CDR3 loop is CASSRPTTTYEQYF. CDR3 sequence (DNA): TGTGCCAGCAGCCGCCCGACAACGACCTACGAGCAGTACTTC.

The rearrangement links TRBV15 to TRBJ2-5; TRBD2 matches 14 bases. Germline V CDR1 and CDR2: LNHNV, YYDKDF (reference sequence). V shed 4 bases and J 2 bases; nucleotides not matched to a gene: 12. The CDR3 is made up of 19 amino acids. This CDR3 reads CATSKGGTSGGTHQETQYF. In DNA, the CDR3 is TGTGCCACCAGCAAAGGAGGGACTAGCGGGGGCACCCATCAAGAGACCCAGTACTTC.

The J gene is TRBJ1-6, the V gene TRBV7-2; TRBD1 is a possible D gene (6 bases). V dropped 5 bases and J dropped 7 bases, with 12 bases sitting between them. Germline V gives CDR1 SGHTA, CDR2 FQGNSA. The CDR3 contains 14 residues. The CDR3 loop reads CASSPGQPNSPLHF. CDR3 nucleotide sequence: TGTGCCAGCAGCCCGGGACAACCAAATTCACCCCTCCACTTT.

As regards this clone: The same CDR3 also results from other DNA sequences found in this sample. This chain uses TRBV11-2 with TRBJ2-3, with D uncertain. CDR1 SGHAT and CDR2 FQNNGV come from the germline V gene. V lost 2 bases, J lost 4 bases, and 4 bases lay in between. The CDR3 spans 12 residues. In nucleotides, the CDR3 is TGTGCCAGCAGCTTATTTGCAGATACGCAGTATTTT. Translating gives CASSLFADTQYF.

This sequence joins TRBV6-6 and TRBJ1-1; D is uncertain. CDR3 size: 14 residues. Trimming shortened V by 4 bases and J by 6 bases, and 15 bases separated the two germline ends. Germline CDR1 reads MNHNY; CDR2 reads SVGAGI (reference sequence). Here the CDR3 reads CASSSFLTGSEAFF. CDR3 nucleotide sequence: TGTGCCAGCAGTTCTTTCCTGACGGGCTCTGAAGCTTTCTTT.

The chain couples TRBV29-1 to TRBJ2-7; D ambiguous. Germline CDR1 SQVTM, CDR2 ANQGSEA. The CDR3 is 11 residues long. V was cut by 2 bases and J by 3 bases, with 5 bases left in between. The DNA of the CDR3 is TGCAGCGTTGAAAAACACTACGAGCAGTACTTC. Translated, it gives CSVEKHYEQYF.

The chain uses TRBV11-2 and TRBJ2-4; TRBD1 might be the D (5 bases). Germline V gives CDR1 SGHAT, CDR2 FQNNGV. This CDR3 is 17 amino acids long. V was pared by 1 base and J by 3 bases, with 16 bases between. The CDR3 sequence is CASSLGTTAILKNIQYF. The DNA for the CDR3 is TGTGCCAGCAGCTTAGGGACAACTGCCATCCTCAAAAACATTCAGTACTTC.

With regard to this clone: An end of the junction does not agree with germline; a read error may underlie this. The chain employs TRBV6-1 and TRBJ2-1; D remains ambiguous. CDR1 and CDR2 from the germline V gene are MNHNS and SASEGT. The CDR3 consists of 9 residues. This CDR3 is CASNWDRVF. The CDR3 nucleotides are TGTGCCAGCAATTGGGATCGGGTCTTC.

This clone was observed a single time. The J gene is TRBJ1-3, the V gene TRBV5-4, with 7 bases fitting TRBD1. The CDR3 runs to 14 residues. The V gene's germline CDR1 is SGHNT and CDR2 YYREEE (reference sequence). V lost 4 bases to trimming and J lost 4 bases; unmatched junction nucleotides: 5. For the CDR3, the DNA is TGTGCCAGCAGCCGATTGGGACAGGGAAACACCATATATTTT. Translation: CASSRLGQGNTIYF.

This chain uses TRBV4-1 with TRBJ2-3; 7 bases are shared with TRBD1. With 3 bases clipped from V and 3 bases from J, the junction kept 3 bases outside the gene matches. CDR1 is MGHRA and CDR2 is YSYEKL in the germline V gene. The CDR3 extends over 14 amino acids. The CDR3 spells CASSHTGVTDTQYF. Here the CDR3 DNA reads TGCGCCAGCAGCCATACAGGGGTTACAGATACGCAGTATTTT.